The TCR beta chain described here comes from a study of beta chain features in type 1 diabetes. For the study at large: The study found patients and healthy donors alike in age, gender and cell yields. The study, taken as a whole, reports: Patients with type 1 diabetes showed fewer VDJ junction insertions and more deletions. Cells with high TCR expression could be over-represented by cDNA sequencing.

This clone was counted between two and nine times. Its antigen is unidentified. Sorted cells reached over 95% purity in every population. The authors reverse transcribed all of the isolated RNA, so sequencing captured expressed TCRB transcripts. Here immunoSEQ multiplex PCR was the method, and the copy in TCRdb shows in-frame clones only, minus some. The repertoire has tens of thousands of clones, 60% to 80% of them found once; the top ten carry about 2.2%. The source is a woman aged 40 to 50 in good health. Sequencing was carried out using Tregs from blood.

CDR3 in amino acids: CSVVRQGTRRSSYEQYF. CDR3 nucleotide sequence: TGCAGCGTTGTCCGACAGGGGACGAGAAGGAGCTCCTACGAGCAGTACTTC. This sequence joins TRBV29-1 and TRBJ2-7; 8 bases map to TRBD1. V was clipped by 4 bases and J by 0 bases; unmatched bases: 14. The CDR3 length is 17 residues. From germline, CDR1 is SQVTM and CDR2 ANQGSEA.